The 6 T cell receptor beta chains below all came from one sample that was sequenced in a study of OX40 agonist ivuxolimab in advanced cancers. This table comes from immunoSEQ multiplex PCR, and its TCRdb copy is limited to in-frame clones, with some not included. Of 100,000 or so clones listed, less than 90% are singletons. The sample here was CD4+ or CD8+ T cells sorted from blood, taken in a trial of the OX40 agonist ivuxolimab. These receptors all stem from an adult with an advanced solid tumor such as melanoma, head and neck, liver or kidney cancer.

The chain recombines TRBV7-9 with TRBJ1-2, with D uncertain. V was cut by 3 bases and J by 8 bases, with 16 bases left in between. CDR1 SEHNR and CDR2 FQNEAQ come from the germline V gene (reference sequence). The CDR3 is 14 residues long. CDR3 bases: TGTGCCAGCAGCTTTTCCACCCCTAGCGACGGCTACACCTTC. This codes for CASSFSTPSDGYTF.

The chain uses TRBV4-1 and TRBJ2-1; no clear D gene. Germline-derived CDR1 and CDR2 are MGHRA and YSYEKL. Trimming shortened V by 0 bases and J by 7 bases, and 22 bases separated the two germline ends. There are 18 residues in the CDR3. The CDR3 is CASSQESVDLVGYNEQFF. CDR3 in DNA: TGCGCCAGCAGCCAAGAAAGCGTAGACCTAGTGGGGTATAATGAGCAGTTCTTC.

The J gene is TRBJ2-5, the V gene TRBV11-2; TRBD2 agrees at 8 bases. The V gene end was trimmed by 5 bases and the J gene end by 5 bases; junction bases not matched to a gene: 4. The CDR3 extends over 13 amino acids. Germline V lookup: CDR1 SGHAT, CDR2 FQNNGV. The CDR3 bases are TGTGCCAGCAGCCCAGCGGGAGCGGAGACCCAGTACTTC. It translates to CASSPAGAETQYF.

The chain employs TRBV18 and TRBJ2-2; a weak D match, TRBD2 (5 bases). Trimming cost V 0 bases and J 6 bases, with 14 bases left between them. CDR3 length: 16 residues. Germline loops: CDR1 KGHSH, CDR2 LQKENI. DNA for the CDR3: TGTGCCAGCTCACCACCGAATCGGGAAGGGTCCGGGGAGCTGTTTTTT. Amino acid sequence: CASSPPNREGSGELFF.

The CDR3 nucleotides are TGTGCCAGCAGTCGGGAAGGGACGGGGAGAGATACGCAGTATTTT. Amino acids: CASSREGTGRDTQYF. This sequence joins TRBV27 and TRBJ2-3, with D tentatively TRBD1 or TRBD2 (5 bases each). Per the germline V gene, CDR1 is MNHEY and CDR2 is SMNVEV (reference sequence). The CDR3 is 15 residues long. Deletions cut 5 bases from V and 5 bases from J, with 17 bases between.

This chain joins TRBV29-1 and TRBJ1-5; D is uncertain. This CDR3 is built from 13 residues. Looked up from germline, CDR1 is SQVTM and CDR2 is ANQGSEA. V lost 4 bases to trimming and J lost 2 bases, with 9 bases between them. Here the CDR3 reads CSVAGEGNQPQHF. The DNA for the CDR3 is TGCAGCGTTGCCGGGGAGGGCAATCAGCCCCAGCATTTT.